These T cell receptor beta chains were read from a single sample in a study of technical replicates of blood from a handful of donors. Only in-frame clones appear in the TCRdb table, and some are missing; sequencing was by immunoSEQ multiplex PCR. The sample shows 75,000 to 90,000 clones, roughly 93% of them seen only once. Sequencing was performed on T cells isolated from PBMCs. The source is a human donor in good health. The conserved cysteine and the conserved F or W are not part of the CDR3 here.

>TRBV5-4|TRBJ2-5
ASSRRSGAETQY
>TRBV27|TRBJ1-2
ASSSGQGYGYT
>TRBV4-1|TRBJ1-5
ASSWDSSPNQPQH
>TRBV25-1|TRBJ1-1
ASGHRNPAF
>TRBV21-1|TRBJ2-7
ASSKAAGSGRCEQY
>TRBV6-1|TRBJ2-5
ASTRRTIQETQY
>TRBV6-5|TRBJ2-2
ASTALTATGELF
>TRBV6-5|TRBJ2-7
ASSYRTTRYSYEQY
>TRBV27|TRBJ2-3
ASRRAGNTDTQY
>TRBV27|TRBJ1-4
ASSFSTGILEKLF
>TRBV5-1|TRBJ1-1
ASSLDRATEAF
>TRBV28|TRBJ2-6
ASSLQGGANVLT
>TRBV27|TRBJ2-7
ASSPFSGVAGVEQY
>TRBV25-1|TRBJ1-3
ASSEFEADTIY
>TRBV20-1|TRBJ2-7
SAMRIEQY
>TRBV7-8|TRBJ1-1
ASSWRQGATEAF
>TRBV25-1|TRBJ2-1
ASSDSGRANNEQF
>TRBV11-2|TRBJ2-1
ASNEGASGWGEQF
>TRBV10-1|TRBJ2-7
ASSDRGSGAYEQY
>TRBV7-6|TRBJ1-3
ASSLSLSGNTIY
>TRBV7-6|TRBJ1-5
ASSLAGFTGNSNQPQH
>TRBV28|TRBJ2-7
ASRTSIPERTIYEQY
>TRBV13|TRBJ1-2
ASSWGDRANYGYT
>TRBV14|TRBJ2-7
ASSQKPGLAYEQY
>TRBV5-1|TRBJ1-6
ASSLDGGQGSPLH
>TRBV10-1|TRBJ1-5
ASSLTGANQPQH
>TRBV25-1|TRBJ2-1
ASMSPPGLAGLGEQF
>TRBV2|TRBJ1-2
ASSEGDGGLYGYT
>TRBV19|TRBJ1-5
ASQSPLAGPY
>TRBV5-4|TRBJ2-7
ASSSLQSGGKPHEQY
>TRBV9|TRBJ2-2
ASSVSGSGIGELF
>TRBV19|TRBJ2-7
ASSPDPRVPGQGRGSEQY
>TRBV7-2|TRBJ2-1
ASSKRTSGRIPHEQF
>TRBV7-2|TRBJ1-5
ASSWDSYSNQPQH
>TRBV13|TRBJ2-7
ASSLGGSSYEQY
>TRBV5-1|TRBJ1-6
ASREWTSRGSLH
>TRBV5-1|TRBJ2-3
ASSLVAGTAADTQY
>TRBV28|TRBJ2-1
ASSGDRSIHNDEQF
>TRBV18|TRBJ1-4
ASSPPSQGRGEKLF
>TRBV27|TRBJ1-5
ASSFTGSNQPQH
>TRBV7-9|TRBJ2-1
ASSLAKSSGSSYNEQF
>TRBV10-3|TRBJ2-7
AISEAIGTRNSYEQY
>TRBV28|TRBJ2-7
ASNRDSSYEQY
>TRBV28|TRBJ2-6
ASSLKGGAVRSGANVLT
>TRBV28|TRBJ1-5
ASINSLTYNQPQH
>TRBV15|TRBJ1-5
ATTADRGNQPQH
>TRBV2|TRBJ1-5
ASKQTGLQPQH
>TRBV11-2|TRBJ1-2
ASSRGVGDRGGYT
>TRBV9|TRBJ2-5
ASSVGLAGGQETQY
>TRBV20-1|TRBJ2-1
SARRDNEQF
>TRBV7-6|TRBJ2-1
ASSGRRGDEQF
>TRBV27|TRBJ2-7
ASTHSGQAYEQY
>TRBV7-9|TRBJ2-7
ASSPSSGTGFENEQY
>TRBV11-2|TRBJ1-5
ASSLGNRPGPQH
>TRBV30|TRBJ2-1
AWRGLGNEQF
>TRBV19|TRBJ1-1
ASSKGQMNTEAF
>TRBV11-2|TRBJ2-7
ASSLLFTVTYEQY
>TRBV9|TRBJ1-3
ASSVEGGGNTIY